The 21 T cell receptor beta chains below were found in one sample sequenced in a study of blood T cell repertoires in COVID-19. Clones were read by immunoSEQ multiplex PCR, and TCRdb kept only the in-frame ones, dropping some. Found here are some 70,000 clones, about 87% of them singletons; the top ten hold 6.5% to 8.5%. The specimen sequenced was peripheral blood. The receptors come from a man between 45 and 60 years old with active COVID-19.

V and J are TRBV10-3 and TRBJ2-7; 9 nucleotides align to TRBD1. V lost 2 bases and J lost 5; bases outside the gene matches: 4. The CDR3 sequence is 14 residues long. Germline values: CDR1 ENHRY, CDR2 SYGVKD. The CDR3 loop reads CAISETGQGDEQYF. CDR3 nucleotide sequence: TGTGCCATCAGTGAGACGGGACAGGGAGACGAGCAGTACTTC.

The chain recombines TRBV4-3 with TRBJ1-1; D remains ambiguous. This CDR3 has 15 residues. Germline V gene sequence: CDR1 LGHNA, CDR2 YSLEER. The V end was cut by 1 base, the J end by 0 bases, with 9 bases between. DNA of the CDR3: TGCGCCAGCAGCCAAGTTACGGGTATGAACACTGAAGCTTTCTTT. Translation: CASSQVTGMNTEAFF.

The rearrangement links TRBV5-6 to TRBJ1-5; D gene uncertain. The germline gives CDR1 SGHDT, CDR2 YYEEEE. Deletions cut 0 bases from V and 7 bases from J, with 14 bases between. This CDR3 has 15 residues. CDR3 residues: CASSLGKPGGQPQHF. CDR3 bases: TGTGCCAGCAGCTTGGGTAAACCAGGAGGCCAGCCCCAGCATTTT.

The rearrangement links TRBV28 to TRBJ1-5; TRBD1 is a possible D gene (5 bases). Germline V gives CDR1 MDHEN, CDR2 SYDVKM. The CDR3 covers 13 residues. Trimming took off 2 bases at V and 4 bases at J, with 6 bases between the two ends. The CDR3 loop reads CASSLKGNQPQHF. DNA for the CDR3: TGTGCCAGCAGTTTAAAGGGGAATCAGCCCCAGCATTTT.

This clone was counted only a few times. The chain recombines TRBV19 with TRBJ2-7, with D maybe TRBD1 (6 bases). Trimming removed 6 bases at V and 2 bases at J, with 17 bases between. Germline V lookup: CDR1 LNHDA, CDR2 SQIVND (reference sequence). The CDR3 is 15 amino acids. The chain's CDR3 is CASRGGGSPPYEQYF. CDR3 DNA: TGTGCCAGTAGAGGGGGTGGGAGTCCCCCCTACGAGCAGTACTTC.

This chain links TRBV2 with TRBJ1-1, with TRBD1 identical over 10 bases. V shed 6 bases, J shed 4 bases, and the junction held 8 bases outside the gene matches. CDR3 size: 15 residues. Germline assignment: CDR1 SNHLY and CDR2 FYNNEI. In nucleotides, the CDR3 is TGTGCCAGCAGCGTGGACAGGGGGAGTTCCACTGAAGCTTTCTTT. Translation: CASSVDRGSSTEAFF.

This sequence joins TRBV27 and TRBJ2-5; D unclear. V dropped 2 bases and J dropped 1 base, with 8 bases sitting between them. Looked up from germline, CDR1 is MNHEY and CDR2 is SMNVEV (reference sequence). The CDR3 runs to 14 residues. The CDR3 DNA is TGTGCCAGCAGTTTAAGCGCCGCCCAAGAGACCCAGTACTTC. Its translation: CASSLSAAQETQYF.

The J gene is TRBJ2-3, the V gene TRBV30, with 7 bases lining up with TRBD1. Looked up from germline, CDR1 is GTSNPN and CDR2 is SVGIG (reference sequence). This CDR3 contains 15 residues. Trimming removed 3 bases from V and 0 bases from J; junction bases left unmatched: 6. Here the CDR3 reads CAWSSQTGSTDTQYF. CDR3 bases: TGTGCCTGGAGCTCCCAGACAGGGAGCACAGATACGCAGTATTTT.

The V and J genes are TRBV6-6 and TRBJ2-1; D might be TRBD2 (5 bases). Germline V lookup: CDR1 MNHNY, CDR2 SVGAGI (reference sequence). The CDR3 is 15 amino acids. V dropped 8 bases and J dropped 7 bases, with 21 bases sitting between them. The CDR3 DNA reads TGTGCCAGCTCTGGGCGAGCGGCCTCCTTTAATGAGCAGTTCTTC. Its translation is CASSGRAASFNEQFF.

The chain joins TRBV28 to TRBJ2-7; TRBD2 matches 8 bases. J lost 4 bases, V lost 7 bases, and 12 bases had no gene match. CDR3 length: 15 residues. Per germline, CDR1 MDHEN and CDR2 SYDVKM. CDR3 DNA: TGTGCCAGCAATCCGCTGCGGGAGGTCGGGTACGAGCAGTACTTC. Translated, it gives CASNPLREVGYEQYF.

This chain connects TRBV5-5 to TRBJ2-3; maybe TRBD2 (5 bases). The CDR3 is 15 amino acids. Germline V gene sequence: CDR1 SGHKS, CDR2 YYEKEE (reference sequence). Trimming stripped 4 bases from V and 3 bases from J, with 15 bases between. CDR3 in amino acids: CASSPQEVETDTQYF. CDR3 nucleotides: TGTGCCAGCAGCCCCCAGGAGGTGGAGACAGATACGCAGTATTTT.

This chain links TRBV28 with TRBJ1-5, with D possibly being TRBD1 (6 bases). V shed 2 bases and J shed 1 base, with 12 bases lying between them. The length of the CDR3 is 16 residues. Per germline, CDR1 MDHEN and CDR2 SYDVKM. DNA of the CDR3: TGTGCCAGCAGTTTAAGCGGGACACGCAGCAATCAGCCCCAGCATTTT. Amino acids: CASSLSGTRSNQPQHF.

The chain couples TRBV6-4 to TRBJ2-3; TRBD2 aligns across 16 bases. The CDR3 is 20 residues long. Per the germline V gene, CDR1 is MRHNA and CDR2 is SNTAGT. With V trimmed by 6 bases and J by 3 bases, 15 bases remained unmatched. The CDR3 bases are TGTGCCAGCAGCTCACCTGGGACTAGCGGGGGGGCCCGTTGGACAGATACGCAGTATTTT. This codes for CASSSPGTSGGARWTDTQYF.

The chain employs TRBV23-1 and TRBJ2-3, with 10 bases aligning to TRBD1. TRBV23-1 is an ORF, and what it does is uncertain. This CDR3 comprises 14 residues. V lost 6 bases, J lost 9 bases, and 9 bases stayed unmatched. CDR3 bases: TGCGCCAGCAGCCAAGGGACAGGGGTGGACACGCAGTATTTT. The encoded protein is CASSQGTGVDTQYF.

The rearrangement joins TRBV7-2 to TRBJ2-5, with 8 bases that match TRBD2. Germline V gene data show CDR1 as SGHTA and CDR2 as FQGNSA. CDR3 length: 14 amino acids. The V and J ends lost 1 base and 2 bases, in that order; junction bases with no gene match: 0. The CDR3, as DNA: TGTGCCAGCAGCTTAGGACTAGCGCAAGAGACCCAGTACTTC. As protein: CASSLGLAQETQYF.

The chain has TRBV5-4 and TRBJ2-3; TRBD2 aligns across 11 bases. Germline CDR1 is SGHNT and CDR2 is YYREEE (reference sequence). V lost 4 bases to trimming and J lost 3 bases; unmatched junction nucleotides: 10. The CDR3 is 17 residues long. CDR3 loop: CASSPGTSGRATDTQYF. Written as DNA, the CDR3 is TGTGCCAGCAGCCCAGGCACTAGCGGGAGAGCAACAGATACGCAGTATTTT. Supplemented by reference TRBV5-4 and TRBJ2-3, the full variable domain reads ETGVTQSPTHLIKTRGQQVTLRCSSQSGHNTVSWYQQALGQGPQFIFQYYREEENGRGNFPPRFSGLQFPNYSSELNVNALELDDSALYLCASSPGTSGRATDTQYFGPGTRLTVL.

The chain couples TRBV4-3 to TRBJ2-2; D might be TRBD2 (7 bases). CDR3 size: 18 residues. Trimming shortened V by 1 base and J by 1 base, and 16 bases separated the two germline ends. Germline loops: CDR1 LGHNA, CDR2 YSLEER. This CDR3 reads CASSQVGVRGGNTGELFF. The CDR3 bases are TGCGCCAGCAGCCAAGTCGGGGTAAGGGGGGGGAACACCGGGGAGCTGTTTTTT.

The chain carries TRBV30 and TRBJ2-3, with 7 bases identical to TRBD2. Germline loops: CDR1 GTSNPN, CDR2 SVGIG (reference sequence). V was pared by 6 bases and J by 4 bases, with 13 bases of the junction left unmatched. The CDR3 has 15 residues. CDR3 DNA sequence: TGTGCCTGCCGACCCAGCGGGGTGGCGGCAGATACGCAGTATTTT. Translating gives CACRPSGVAADTQYF.

This chain connects TRBV7-3 to TRBJ2-1, with D possibly TRBD2 on 6 matching bases. The CDR3 is made up of 14 amino acids. V lost 2 bases, J lost 7 bases, and 12 bases lay in between. The germline CDR1 and CDR2 sequences are SGHTA and FQGTGA. CDR3 DNA sequence: TGTGCCAGCAGCTTAGGGATAGCGGAAAATGAGCAGTTCTTC. It codes for CASSLGIAENEQFF. The whole variable domain, remainder taken from reference TRBV7-3 and TRBJ2-1, is GAGVSQTPSNKVTEKGKYVELRCDPISGHTALYWYRQSLGQGPEFLIYFQGTGAADDSGLPNDRFFAVRPEGSVSTLKIQRTERGDSAVYLCASSLGIAENEQFFGPGTRLTVL.

The V and J genes are TRBV6-5 and TRBJ2-7; D not resolved. Germline V lookup: CDR1 MNHEY, CDR2 SVGAGI. The CDR3 consists of 15 residues. V was shortened by 0 bases and J by 5 bases, with 14 bases between the two germline ends. This CDR3 is CASSYSGRPRDEQYF. In DNA, the CDR3 is TGTGCCAGCAGTTACTCGGGCCGACCGCGCGACGAGCAGTACTTC.

The rearrangement uses TRBV21-1 and TRBJ1-2; no check of the table's D call, TRBD1, against the DNA was made. TRBV21-1 counts as a pseudogene. This CDR3 is built from 18 residues. CDR3 in DNA: TGTGCCAGCAGCTCTCCTGTAAGGGGTCCAGGGGGCAAAGACGGCTACACCTTC. It encodes CASSSPVRGPGGKDGYTF.